The rows below give T cell receptor beta chains drawn from one sample of a study of T cells in Graves' hyperthyroidism and ophthalmopathy. TCRdb processed the multiplex PCR reads anew with MiXCR; each CDR3 protein has one entry. The table has a few hundred thousand distinct CDR3 sequences, 40% to 50% seen once. The sample was peripheral blood or thyroid tissue (not recorded which). The source is an adult woman with Graves' disease, either hyperthyroidism or ophthalmopathy (not recorded which). Both conserved end residues are part of each CDR3. D genes are given only for firm matches. Size is omitted from some rows. Given values are once, few, many or a class for expanded clones.

j_gene | len | abundance | d_gene | v_gene | CDR3aa | CDR3nt
TRBJ1-5 | 14 | few | TRBD1 | TRBV18 | CASSKQGAGQPQHF | TGTGCCAGCTCAAAACAGGGGGCAGGTCAGCCCCAGCATTTT
TRBJ1-5 | 18 | - | - | TRBV25-1 | CASSAREGGGRGNQPQHF | TGTGCCAGCAGTGCTAGAGAAGGGGGGGGCAGGGGAAATCAGCCCCAGCATTTT
TRBJ2-7 | 15 | many | - | TRBV7-2 | CASSLAGGPTYEQYF | TGTGCCAGCAGCTTAGCGGGGGGCCCGACCTACGAGCAGTACTTC
TRBJ2-5 | 16 | many | - | TRBV19 | CASSIPGRNGRETQYF | TGTGCCAGTAGTATTCCGGGACGGAATGGTAGAGAGACCCAGTACTTC
TRBJ2-5 | 15 | few | TRBD2 | TRBV29-1 | CSTNGAGGPGETQYF | TGCAGCACCAACGGGGCGGGAGGGCCCGGGGAGACCCAGTACTTC
TRBJ1-1 | 14 | - | TRBD1 | TRBV7-7 | CASSAGQGNTEAFF | TGTGCTAGCAGTGCTGGACAGGGGAACACTGAAGCTTTCTTT
TRBJ1-2 | 15 | - | - | TRBV24-1 | CATSDPGRQGNGYTF | TGTGCCACCAGTGACCCGGGCAGGCAGGGAAACGGCTACACCTTC
TRBJ2-7 | 12 | many | TRBD1 | TRBV20-1 | CSAKQGLGEQYF | TGCAGTGCTAAACAGGGGCTAGGCGAGCAGTACTTC
TRBJ2-5 | 14 | few | TRBD1 | TRBV2 | CASSTTGGQETQYF | TGTGCCAGCAGTACCACAGGGGGTCAAGAGACCCAGTACTTC
TRBJ1-2 | 17 | few | - | TRBV4-1 | CASSQGQGKLSLYGYTF | TGCGCCAGCAGCCAAGGGCAAGGAAAGCTTAGCTTGTATGGCTACACCTTC
TRBJ1-1 | 14 | once | - | TRBV5-5 | CASSMGGFDTEAFF | TGTGCCAGCAGCATGGGAGGTTTCGACACTGAAGCTTTCTTT
TRBJ2-5 | 14 | - | - | TRBV7-9 | CASSQYGDKETQYF | TGTGCCAGCAGCCAATACGGGGACAAAGAGACCCAGTACTTC
TRBJ1-1 | 13 | many | - | TRBV14 | CASSHERWTEAFF | TGTGCCAGCAGCCACGAACGGTGGACTGAAGCTTTCTTT
TRBJ2-7 | 11 | many | - | TRBV12-3/TRBV12-4 | CASSPGYEQYF | TGTGCCAGCAGCCCAGGCTACGAGCAGTACTTC
TRBJ1-2 | 18 | many | TRBD1 | TRBV4-1 | CASRGGTGTFPPNYGYTF | TGCGCCAGCCGGGGGGGGACAGGGACGTTCCCGCCTAACTATGGCTACACCTTC
TRBJ1-1 | 16 | many | - | TRBV2 | CASSEGAGGWNTEAFF | TGTGCCAGCAGTGAAGGTGCTGGGGGTTGGAACACTGAAGCTTTCTTT